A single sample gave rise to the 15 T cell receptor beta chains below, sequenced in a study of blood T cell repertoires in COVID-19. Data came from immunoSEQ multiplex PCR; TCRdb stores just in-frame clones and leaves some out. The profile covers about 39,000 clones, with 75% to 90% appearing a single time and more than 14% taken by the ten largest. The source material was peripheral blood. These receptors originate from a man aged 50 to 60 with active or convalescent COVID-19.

The CDR3 nucleotides read TGTGCCATCAGTGAGTCGATACTAGTAATAAATCCAGATACGCAGTATTTT. Translating gives CAISESILVINPDTQYF. The rearrangement links TRBV10-3 to TRBJ2-3, with D perhaps TRBD2 (5 bases). Trimming left V 0 bases short and J 4 bases short, with 17 bases between. Germline assignment: CDR1 ENHRY and CDR2 SYGVKD. This CDR3 spans 17 amino acids.

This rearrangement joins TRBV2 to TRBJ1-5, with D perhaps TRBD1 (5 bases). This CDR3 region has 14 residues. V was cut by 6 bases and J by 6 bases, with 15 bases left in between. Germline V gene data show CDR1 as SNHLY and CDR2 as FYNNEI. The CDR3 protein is CASREGRGSQPQHF. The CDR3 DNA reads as TGTGCCAGCAGGGAGGGACGGGGAAGTCAGCCCCAGCATTTT.

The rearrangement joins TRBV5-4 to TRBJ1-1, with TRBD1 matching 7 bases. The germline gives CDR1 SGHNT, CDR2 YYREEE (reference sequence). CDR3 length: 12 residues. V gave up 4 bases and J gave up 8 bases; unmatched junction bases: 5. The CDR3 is CASSQGQREAFF. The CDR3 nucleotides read TGTGCCAGCAGCCAGGGACAGAGGGAAGCTTTCTTT.

CDR3 protein: CASSPGPGQNTEAFF. The CDR3 nucleotides are TGTGCCAGCAGCCCCGGCCCGGGACAGAACACTGAAGCTTTCTTT. The rearrangement links TRBV9 to TRBJ1-1, with a weak D call TRBD1 (6 bases). Trimming stripped 4 bases from V and 1 base from J, with 14 bases between. The germline V gene encodes CDR1 SGDLS and CDR2 YYNGEE. This CDR3 spans 15 amino acids. The entire variable domain, with the rest obtained from reference TRBV9 and TRBJ1-1, is as follows: DSGVTQTPKHLITATGQRVTLRCSPRSGDLSVYWYQQSLDQGLQFLIQYYNGEERAKGNILERFSAQQFPDLHSELNLSSLELGDSALYFCASSPGPGQNTEAFFGQGTRLTVV.

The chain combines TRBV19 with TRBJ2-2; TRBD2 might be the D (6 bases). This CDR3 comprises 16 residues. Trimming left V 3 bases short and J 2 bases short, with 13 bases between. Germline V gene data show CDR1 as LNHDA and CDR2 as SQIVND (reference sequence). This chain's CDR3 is CASSIRRAVNTGELFF. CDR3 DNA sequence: TGTGCCAGTAGTATCCGGAGGGCGGTAAACACCGGGGAGCTGTTTTTT. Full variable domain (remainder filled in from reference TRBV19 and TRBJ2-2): DGGITQSPKYLFRKEGQNVTLSCEQNLNHDAMYWYRQDPGQGLRLIYYSQIVNDFQKGDIAEGYSVSREKKESFPLTVTSAQKNPTAFYLCASSIRRAVNTGELFFGEGSRLTVL.

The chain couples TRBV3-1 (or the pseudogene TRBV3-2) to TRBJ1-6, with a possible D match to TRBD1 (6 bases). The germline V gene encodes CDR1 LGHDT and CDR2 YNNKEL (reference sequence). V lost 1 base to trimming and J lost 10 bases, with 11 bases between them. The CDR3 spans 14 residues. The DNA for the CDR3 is TGTGCCAGCAGCCAAGTGTGGGGGCAGTCACCCCTCCACTTT. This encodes CASSQVWGQSPLHF.

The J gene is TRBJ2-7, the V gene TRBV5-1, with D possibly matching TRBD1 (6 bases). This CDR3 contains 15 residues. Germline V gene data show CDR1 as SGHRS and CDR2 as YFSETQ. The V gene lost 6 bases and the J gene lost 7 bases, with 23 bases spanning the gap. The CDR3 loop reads CASKVWTAIEGEQYF. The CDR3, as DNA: TGCGCCAGCAAGGTTTGGACAGCCATCGAGGGGGAGCAGTACTTC.

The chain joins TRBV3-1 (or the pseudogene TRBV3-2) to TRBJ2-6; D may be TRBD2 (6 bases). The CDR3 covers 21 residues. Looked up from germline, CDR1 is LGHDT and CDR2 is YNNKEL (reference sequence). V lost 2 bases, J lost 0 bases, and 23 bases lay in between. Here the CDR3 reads CASSQWLGTDSIRSGANVLTF. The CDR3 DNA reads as TGTGCCAGCAGCCAATGGTTGGGGACTGACAGTATCCGCTCTGGGGCCAACGTCCTGACTTTC.

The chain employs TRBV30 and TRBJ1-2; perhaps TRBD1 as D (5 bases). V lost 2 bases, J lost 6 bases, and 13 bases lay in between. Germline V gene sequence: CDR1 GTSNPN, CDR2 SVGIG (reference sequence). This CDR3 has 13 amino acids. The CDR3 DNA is TGTGCCTGGAGTACGGGGCCGGGGGATGGCTACACCTTC. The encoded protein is CAWSTGPGDGYTF.

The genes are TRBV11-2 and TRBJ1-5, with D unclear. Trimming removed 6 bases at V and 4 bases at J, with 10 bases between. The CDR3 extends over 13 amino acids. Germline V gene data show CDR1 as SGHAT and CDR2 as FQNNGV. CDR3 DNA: TGTGCCAGCAGGGGGTGGGAGAATCAGCCCCAGCATTTT. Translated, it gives CASRGWENQPQHF.

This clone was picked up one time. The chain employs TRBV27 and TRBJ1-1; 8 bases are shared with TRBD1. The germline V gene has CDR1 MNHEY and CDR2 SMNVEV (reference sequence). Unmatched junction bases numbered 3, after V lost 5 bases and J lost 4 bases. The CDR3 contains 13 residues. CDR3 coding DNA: TGTGCCAGCAGTCCCACAGGGGGCACTGAAGCTTTCTTT. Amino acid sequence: CASSPTGGTEAFF.

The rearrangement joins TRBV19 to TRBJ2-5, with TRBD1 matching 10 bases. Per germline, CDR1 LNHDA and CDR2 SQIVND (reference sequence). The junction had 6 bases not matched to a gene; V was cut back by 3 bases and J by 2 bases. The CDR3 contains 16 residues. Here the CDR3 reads CASSINQDRGQETQYF. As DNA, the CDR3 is TGTGCCAGTAGTATCAACCAGGACAGGGGGCAAGAGACCCAGTACTTC.

This CDR3 reads CASSEALPGVGPQHF. CDR3 nucleotide sequence: TGTGCCAGCAGTGAAGCGCTACCAGGCGTGGGGCCCCAGCATTTT. The V gene is TRBV2, the J gene TRBJ1-5; D is uncertain. Trimming shortened V by 0 bases and J by 9 bases, and 15 bases separated the two germline ends. The length of the CDR3 is 15 residues. Germline V gives CDR1 SNHLY, CDR2 FYNNEI.

CDR3 in amino acids: CASIPGTGGFNGYTF. The DNA of the CDR3 is TGTGCCAGCATACCCGGGACAGGGGGATTTAATGGCTACACCTTC. This rearrangement joins TRBV6-5 to TRBJ1-2; 11 positions agree with TRBD1. The CDR3 covers 15 residues. Trimming at V came to 7 bases and at J to 6 bases, leaving 10 bases not matched to a gene. Germline V lookup: CDR1 MNHEY, CDR2 SVGAGI.

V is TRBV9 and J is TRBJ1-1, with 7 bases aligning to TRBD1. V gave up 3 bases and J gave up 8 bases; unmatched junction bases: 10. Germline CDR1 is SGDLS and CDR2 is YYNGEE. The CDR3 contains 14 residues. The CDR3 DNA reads TGTGCCAGCAGCGCTACAGGAGGGGGCGGGGAAGCTTTCTTT. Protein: CASSATGGGGEAFF.